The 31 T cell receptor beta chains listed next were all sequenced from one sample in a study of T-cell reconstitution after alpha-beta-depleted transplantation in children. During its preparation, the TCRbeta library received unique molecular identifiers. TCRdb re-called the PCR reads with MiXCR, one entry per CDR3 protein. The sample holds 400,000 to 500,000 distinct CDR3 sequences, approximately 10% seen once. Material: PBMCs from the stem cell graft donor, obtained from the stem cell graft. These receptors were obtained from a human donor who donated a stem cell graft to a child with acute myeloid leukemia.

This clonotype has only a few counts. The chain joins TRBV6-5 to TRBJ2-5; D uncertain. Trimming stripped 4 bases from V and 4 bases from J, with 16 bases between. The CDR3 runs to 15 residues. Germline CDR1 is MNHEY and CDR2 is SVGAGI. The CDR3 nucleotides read TGTGCCAGCAGTTCCCCTGTCGGCCCCTCAGAGACCCAGTACTTC. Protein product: CASSSPVGPSETQYF.

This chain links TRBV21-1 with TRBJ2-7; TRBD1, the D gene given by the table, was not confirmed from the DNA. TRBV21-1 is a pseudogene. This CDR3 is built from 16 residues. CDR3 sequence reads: CASSREGDRSSYEQYV. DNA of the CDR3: TGTGCCAGCAGCAGAGAGGGGGATAGGAGCTCCTACGAGCAGTACGTC.

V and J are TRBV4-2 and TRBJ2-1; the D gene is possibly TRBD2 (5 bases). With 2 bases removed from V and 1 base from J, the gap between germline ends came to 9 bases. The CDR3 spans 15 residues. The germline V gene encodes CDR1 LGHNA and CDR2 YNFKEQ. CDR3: CASSQPSISYNEQFF. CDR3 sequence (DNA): TGTGCCAGCAGCCAACCTAGCATATCCTACAATGAGCAGTTCTTC.

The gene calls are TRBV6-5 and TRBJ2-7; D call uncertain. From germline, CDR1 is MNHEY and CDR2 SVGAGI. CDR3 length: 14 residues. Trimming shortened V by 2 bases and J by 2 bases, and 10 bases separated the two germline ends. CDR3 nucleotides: TGTGCCAGCAGTTACCGCGGACGGCCCTACGAGCAGTACGTC. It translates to CASSYRGRPYEQYV.

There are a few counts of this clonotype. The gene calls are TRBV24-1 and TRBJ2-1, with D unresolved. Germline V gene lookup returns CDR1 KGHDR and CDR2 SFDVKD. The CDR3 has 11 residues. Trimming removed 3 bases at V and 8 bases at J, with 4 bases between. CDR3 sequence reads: CATSDLDEQFF. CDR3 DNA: TGTGCCACCAGTGATCTGGATGAGCAGTTCTTC.

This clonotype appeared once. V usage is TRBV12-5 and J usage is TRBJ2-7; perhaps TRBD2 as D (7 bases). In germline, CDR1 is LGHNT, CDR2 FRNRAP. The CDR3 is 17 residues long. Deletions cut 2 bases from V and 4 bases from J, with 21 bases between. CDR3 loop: CASGLPRTAGHLYEQYF. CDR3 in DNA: TGTGCTAGTGGTTTGCCAAGGACAGCGGGACACCTGTACGAGCAGTACTTC.

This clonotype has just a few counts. DNA for the CDR3: TGTGCCAGCAGCCGAGGAGGACAGAGCGAGTGGACCCAGTACTTC. Translating gives CASSRGGQSEWTQYF. This chain connects TRBV12-3 or TRBV12-4 to TRBJ2-5, with D perhaps TRBD1 (6 bases). This CDR3 comprises 15 residues. V was clipped by 6 bases and J by 7 bases, with 21 bases between them.

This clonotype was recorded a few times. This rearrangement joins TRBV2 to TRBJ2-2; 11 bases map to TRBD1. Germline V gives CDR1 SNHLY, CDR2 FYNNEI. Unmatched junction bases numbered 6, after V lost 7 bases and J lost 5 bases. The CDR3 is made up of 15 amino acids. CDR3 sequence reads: CASTPGTGGTGELFF. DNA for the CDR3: TGTGCCAGCACCCCCGGGACAGGGGGAACCGGGGAGCTGTTTTTT. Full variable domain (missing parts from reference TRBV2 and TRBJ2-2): EPEVTQTPSHQVTQMGQEVILRCVPISNHLYFYWYRQILGQKVEFLVSFYNNEISEKSEIFDDQFSVERPDGSNFTLKIRSTKLEDSAMYFCASTPGTGGTGELFFGEGSRLTVL.

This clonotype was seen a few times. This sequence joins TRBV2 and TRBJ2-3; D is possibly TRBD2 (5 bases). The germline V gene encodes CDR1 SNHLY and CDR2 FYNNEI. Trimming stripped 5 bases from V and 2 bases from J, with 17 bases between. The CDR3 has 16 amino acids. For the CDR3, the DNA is TGTGCCAGCAGTCAGGCTGGAGGAGACCACACAGATACGCAGTATTTT. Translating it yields CASSQAGGDHTDTQYF.

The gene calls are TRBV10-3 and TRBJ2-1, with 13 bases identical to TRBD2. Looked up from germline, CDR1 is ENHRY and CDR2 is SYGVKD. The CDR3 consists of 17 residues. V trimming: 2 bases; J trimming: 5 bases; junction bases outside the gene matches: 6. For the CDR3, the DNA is TGTGCCATCAGTGAGCCGAGGACTAGCGGGAGTCACAATGAGCAGTTCTTC. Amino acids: CAISEPRTSGSHNEQFF.

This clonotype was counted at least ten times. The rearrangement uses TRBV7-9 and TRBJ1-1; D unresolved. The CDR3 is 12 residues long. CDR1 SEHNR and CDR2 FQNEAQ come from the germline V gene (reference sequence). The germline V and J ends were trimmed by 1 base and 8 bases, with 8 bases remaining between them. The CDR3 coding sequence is TGTGCCAGCAGCTTAGTAACCCTCGAAGCTTTCTTT. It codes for CASSLVTLEAFF.

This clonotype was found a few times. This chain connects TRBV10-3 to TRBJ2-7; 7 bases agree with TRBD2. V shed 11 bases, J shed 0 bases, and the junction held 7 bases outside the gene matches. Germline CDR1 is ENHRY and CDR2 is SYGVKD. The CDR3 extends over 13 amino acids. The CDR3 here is CAVARDYSYEQYF. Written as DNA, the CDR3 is TGTGCCGTAGCCCGGGACTACTCCTACGAGCAGTACTTC.

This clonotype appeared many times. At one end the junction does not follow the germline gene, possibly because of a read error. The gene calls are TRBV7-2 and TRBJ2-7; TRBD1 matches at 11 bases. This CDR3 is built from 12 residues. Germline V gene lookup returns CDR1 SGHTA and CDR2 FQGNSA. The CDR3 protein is CASSHNGQGALF. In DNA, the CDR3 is TGTGCCAGCAGCCATAATGGACAGGGGGCCCTCTTC.

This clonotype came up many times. CDR3 sequence reads: CSVSLAGGTDTQYF. The CDR3 bases are TGCAGCGTCTCACTAGCGGGAGGGACAGATACGCAGTATTTT. The rearrangement joins TRBV29-1 to TRBJ2-3, with TRBD2 matching over 13 bases. Germline-derived CDR1 and CDR2 are SQVTM and ANQGSEA. The CDR3 is 14 amino acids. J was trimmed by 3 bases and V by 6 bases; bases with no gene match: 3.

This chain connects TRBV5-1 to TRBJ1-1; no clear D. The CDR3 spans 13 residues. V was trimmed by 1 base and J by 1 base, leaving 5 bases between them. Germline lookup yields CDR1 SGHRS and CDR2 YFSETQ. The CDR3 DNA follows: TGCGCCAGCAGCTTGATCTGGAACACTGAAGCTTTCTTT. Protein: CASSLIWNTEAFF.

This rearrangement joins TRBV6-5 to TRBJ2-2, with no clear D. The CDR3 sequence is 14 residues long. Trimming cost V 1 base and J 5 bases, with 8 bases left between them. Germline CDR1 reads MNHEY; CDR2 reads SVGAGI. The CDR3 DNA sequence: TGTGCCAGCAGTTACTACTTTTATACCGGGGAGCTGTTTTTT. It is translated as CASSYYFYTGELFF.

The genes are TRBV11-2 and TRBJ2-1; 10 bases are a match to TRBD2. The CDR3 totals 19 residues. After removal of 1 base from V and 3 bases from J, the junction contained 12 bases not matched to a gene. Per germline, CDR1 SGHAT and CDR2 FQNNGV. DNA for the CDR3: TGTGCCAGCAGCTTAGGTCGCCTAGCGGGAGTCAATCACTACAATGAGCAGTTCTTC. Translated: CASSLGRLAGVNHYNEQFF.

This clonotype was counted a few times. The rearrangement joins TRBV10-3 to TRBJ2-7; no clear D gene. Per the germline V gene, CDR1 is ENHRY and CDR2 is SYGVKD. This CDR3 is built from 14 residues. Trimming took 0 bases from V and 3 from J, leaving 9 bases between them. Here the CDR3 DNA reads TGTGCCATCAGTGAGTCTAACAGCTACTACGAGCAGTACGTC. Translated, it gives CAISESNSYYEQYV.

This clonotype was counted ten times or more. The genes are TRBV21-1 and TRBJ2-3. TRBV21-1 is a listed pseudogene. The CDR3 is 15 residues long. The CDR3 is CASSTGPRSWDTQYF. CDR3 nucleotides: TGTGCCAGCAGCACCGGACCGCGCTCCTGGGATACGCAGTATTTT.

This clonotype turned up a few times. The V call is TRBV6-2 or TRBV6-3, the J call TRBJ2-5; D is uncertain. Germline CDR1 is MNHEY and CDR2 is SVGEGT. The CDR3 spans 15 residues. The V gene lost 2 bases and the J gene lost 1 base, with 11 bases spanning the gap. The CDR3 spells CASSYAQVGQETQYF. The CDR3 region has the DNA TGTGCCAGCAGTTACGCGCAGGTCGGCCAAGAGACCCAGTACTTC.

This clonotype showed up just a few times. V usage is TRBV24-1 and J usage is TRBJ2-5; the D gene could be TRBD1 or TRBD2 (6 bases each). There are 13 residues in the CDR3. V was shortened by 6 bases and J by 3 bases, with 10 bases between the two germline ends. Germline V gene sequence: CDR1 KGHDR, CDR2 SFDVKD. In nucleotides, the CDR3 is TGTGCCACCAGTTCCGGGGGCAAAGAGACCCAGTACTTC. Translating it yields CATSSGGKETQYF.

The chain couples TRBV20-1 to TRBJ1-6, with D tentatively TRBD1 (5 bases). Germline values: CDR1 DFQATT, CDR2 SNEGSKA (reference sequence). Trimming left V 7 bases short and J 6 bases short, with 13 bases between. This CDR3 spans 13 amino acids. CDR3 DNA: TGCAGTGTTCGGGGTGGGGGTAATTCACCCCTCCACTTT. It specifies CSVRGGGNSPLHF.

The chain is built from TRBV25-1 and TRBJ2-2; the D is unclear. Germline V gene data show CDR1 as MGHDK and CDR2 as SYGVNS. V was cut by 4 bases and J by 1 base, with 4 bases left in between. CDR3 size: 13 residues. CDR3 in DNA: TGTGCCAGCAGTGTACGGAACACCGGGGAGCTGTTTTTT. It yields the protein CASSVRNTGELFF.

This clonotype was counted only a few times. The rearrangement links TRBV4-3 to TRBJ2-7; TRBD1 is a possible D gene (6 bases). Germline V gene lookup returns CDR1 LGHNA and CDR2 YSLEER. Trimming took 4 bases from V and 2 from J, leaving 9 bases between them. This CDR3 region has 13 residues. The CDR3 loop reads CASSPDSTYEQYF. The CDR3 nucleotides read TGCGCCAGCAGCCCGGACAGCACCTACGAGCAGTACTTC.

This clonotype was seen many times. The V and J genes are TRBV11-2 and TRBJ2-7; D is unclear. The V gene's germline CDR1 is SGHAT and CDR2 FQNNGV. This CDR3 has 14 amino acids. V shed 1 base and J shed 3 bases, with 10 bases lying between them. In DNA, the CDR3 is TGTGCCAGCAGCTTAGCCCAGAACCTCTACGAGCAGTACTTC. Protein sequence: CASSLAQNLYEQYF.

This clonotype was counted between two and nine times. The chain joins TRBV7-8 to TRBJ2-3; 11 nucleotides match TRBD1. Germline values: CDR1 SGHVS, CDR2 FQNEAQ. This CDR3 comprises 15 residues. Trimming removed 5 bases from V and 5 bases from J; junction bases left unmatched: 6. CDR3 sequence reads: CASSGQGAIGDTQYF. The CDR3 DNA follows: TGTGCCAGCAGCGGACAGGGGGCTATCGGAGATACGCAGTATTTT.

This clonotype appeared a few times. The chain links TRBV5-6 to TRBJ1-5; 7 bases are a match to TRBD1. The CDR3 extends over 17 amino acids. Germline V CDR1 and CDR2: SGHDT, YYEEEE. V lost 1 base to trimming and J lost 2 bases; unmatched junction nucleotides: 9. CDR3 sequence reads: CASSLNRQGGGNQPQHF. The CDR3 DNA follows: TGTGCCAGCAGCTTGAACCGACAGGGCGGGGGCAATCAGCCCCAGCATTTT. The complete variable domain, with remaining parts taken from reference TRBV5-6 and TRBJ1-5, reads DAGVTQSPTHLIKTRGQQVTLRCSPKSGHDTVSWYQQALGQGPQFIFQYYEEEERQRGNFPDRFSGHQFPNYSSELNVNALLLGDSALYLCASSLNRQGGGNQPQHFGDGTRLSIL.

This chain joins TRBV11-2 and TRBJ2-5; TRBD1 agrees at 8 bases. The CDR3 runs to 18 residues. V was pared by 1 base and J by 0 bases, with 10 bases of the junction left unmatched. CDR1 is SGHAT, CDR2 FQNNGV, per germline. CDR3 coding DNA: TGTGCCAGCAGCTTAGGGGGTCAGGGGGCCTCATACCAAGAGACCCAGTACTTC. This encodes CASSLGGQGASYQETQYF.

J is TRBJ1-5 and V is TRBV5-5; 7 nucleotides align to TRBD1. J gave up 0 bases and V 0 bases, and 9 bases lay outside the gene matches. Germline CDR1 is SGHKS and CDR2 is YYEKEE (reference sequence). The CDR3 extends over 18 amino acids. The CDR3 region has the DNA TGTGCCAGCAGCTTGGCCCCGGGACAGTCCGATAGCAATCAGCCCCAGCATTTT. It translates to CASSLAPGQSDSNQPQHF.

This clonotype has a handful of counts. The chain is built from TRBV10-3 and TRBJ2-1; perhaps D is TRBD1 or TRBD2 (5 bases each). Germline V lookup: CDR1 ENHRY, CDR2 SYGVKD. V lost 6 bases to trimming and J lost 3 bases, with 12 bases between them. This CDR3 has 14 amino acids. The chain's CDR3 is CAIRPGRDYNEQFF. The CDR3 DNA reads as TGTGCCATCAGACCGGGACGGGACTACAATGAGCAGTTCTTC.

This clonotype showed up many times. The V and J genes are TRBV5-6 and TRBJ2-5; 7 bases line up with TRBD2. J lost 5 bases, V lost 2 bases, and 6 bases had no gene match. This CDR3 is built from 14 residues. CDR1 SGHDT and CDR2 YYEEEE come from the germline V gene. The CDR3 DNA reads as TGTGCCAGCAGCTTAGGCGGGAGTACTGAGACCCAGTACTTC. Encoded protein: CASSLGGSTETQYF.